The clone carrying this TCR beta chain was seen ten or more times. The sample belongs to a study of regulatory T cells in long-lasting Graves disease. Described time point: newly diagnosed GD, antithyroid drugs for less than 3 months. Researchers made the TCR library from RNA that was extracted from PBMCs. iRepertoire HTBI primers and Arm-PCR of CDR3 regions built TCR beta libraries. TCRdb reanalysed the multiplex PCR reads using MiXCR and keeps one entry per CDR3 protein. The top ten clones hold 13% to 15% of a sample with 250,000 to 300,000 distinct CDR3 sequences, approximately 18% of them seen once. These same data were also listed under a study on T cells in Graves' hyperthyroidism and ophthalmopathy.

This receptor was identified in a woman in her twenties or thirties with Graves disease. Sequenced material: peripheral blood mononuclear cells (PBMCs), taken at new diagnosis, from a patient treated with antithyroid drugs.

DNA of the CDR3: TGTGCCAGCAGCTTATTGGAGGGACAGGGGGCCAAAAACATTCAGTACTTC. As protein: CASSLLEGQGAKNIQYF. The rearrangement uses TRBV11-2 and TRBJ2-4; TRBD1 matches 10 bases. Germline V gene lookup returns CDR1 SGHAT and CDR2 FQNNGV. After removal of 2 bases from V and 1 base from J, the junction contained 5 bases not matched to a gene. The CDR3 has 17 amino acids. The variable domain in full, with the rest retrieved from reference TRBV11-2 and TRBJ2-4, is EAGVAQSPRYKIIEKRQSVAFWCNPISGHATLYWYQQILGQGPKLLIQFQNNGVVDDSQLPKDRFSAERLKGVDSTLKIQPAKLEDSAVYLCASSLLEGQGAKNIQYFGAGTRLSVL.